The present T cell receptor (beta chain) was sequenced within a study of shared clonotypes between healthy human individuals (dated by TCRdb to the early 2020s). At the level of the whole study: Three men and a couple of women, aged 18 to 49 years, made up the cohort. The study deeply sequenced blood TCR repertoires of five healthy adults to estimate repertoire size and the extent of clonotype sharing between individuals. For each donor, CD4 naive and CD4 memory were each given three plates, CD8 naive was given two plates, and CD8 memory was given one plate. Per donor, leukapheresis produced somewhere between about 0.94 and 9.5 billion PBMCs. Different laboratories and diverse techniques were used to prepare libraries and sequence TCR repertoires, to increase sequencing depth and limit assay-specific biases. The investigation overall reported the following: The small number of donors limited the genetic and exposure-history diversity represented. Rarefaction of sorted-subset datasets indicated incomplete sequencing despite the large sequencing depth. Only blood was sampled, and tissue TCR repertoires likely differ from those in blood. Compared with non-shared clonotypes, the clonotypes found in all four sorted-subset donors had higher generation probabilities. Based on pairwise subsampling, the degree of clonotype sharing among donors was expected to be affected by sequencing depth. Across a handful of donors, roughly 5.4% of naive CD4, roughly 3.8% of naive CD8, 2.3% of memory CD4, and roughly 0.4% of memory CD8 clonotypes were shared. Larger estimated clonotype richness was generally found for naive subsets than for memory subsets.

Using the deep immunoSEQ assay, TCR CDR3 regions were amplified from genomic DNA by multiplex PCR. For each cell subset, the extracted genomic DNA was distributed evenly across all wells of several immunoSEQ 96-well plates, and each plate served as one replicate. Each replicate PCR for sorted subsets received 200 ng genomic DNA, equal to 28,000 or so T cell genomes. Purified libraries were measured with a Qubit 3.0 fluorometer, size-checked on a Bioanalyzer 2100, and measured again with the KAPA Library Quantification kit. Every immunoSEQ 96-well plate was sequenced on a dedicated single-read 150-cycle Illumina NextSeq 550 flow cell. In the paper's pipeline: Because the immunoSEQ output included only junctional sequences and no quality scores, the filtering could not be the same as the filtering used for full-length reads. To assign V/J genes and CDR3, sequences were annotated against IMGT germline references using PyIR, a Python wrapper for IgBLAST v1.9. Reads with weak V/J assignments (E-value above 1e-6), missing CDR3, stop codons, out-of-frame junctions, or ambiguous translated residues were removed. V3J clonotypes were defined by identical inferred V gene, J gene, and CDR3 amino acid sequence. Percentage overlap between repertoires was calculated by dividing the number of shared unique clonotypes by the size of the smaller repertoire. RTK rarefaction, the Chao1 estimator, and Recon v2.1 estimates of unobserved clonotypes were used to assess repertoire richness. Generation probabilities were computed with OLGA for all TCRbeta clonotypes obtained by the gDNA method from several donors. The source is immuneACCESS, and TCRdb retained only in-frame sequences with V and J called. Part of the clones is not carried over; for the studies checked, unresolved V genes explain less than half of this, and the remainder is unexplained. For V, J and clone size, that table is used; D and trimming come from the DNA. The sample yields 2,500,000 or so clones; under 95% were counted once. The ten largest clones add up to more than 0.35% of the sample.

This clone has only a few counts. What antigen it recognizes has not been identified. Per-base quality was not reported, and no clone a single base away is much larger than it. The donors were healthy, HIV-negative adults with no recently reported acute infections or vaccinations. All donors were Caucasian adults living in Nashville, Tennessee, USA. Magnetic negative selection was used to enrich CD4+ T cells, after which naive cells were positively selected on CD45RA and the negative fraction became the memory subset. Blood was obtained by leukapheresis, after which PBMCs were separated by Ficoll-Histopaque density gradient centrifugation and cryopreserved in liquid nitrogen vapor phase. Analytical flow cytometry was used to check the purity and quantity of each magnetically sorted T cell population. Genomic DNA was isolated from every sorted fraction and measured by UV absorbance on a Nanodrop 2000c.

In the germline V gene, CDR1 corresponds to SGHTA and CDR2 to FQGTGA. The CDR3 starts with the cysteine, ends with the phenylalanine, and has 18 residues. Of all the DNA, just the CDR3 is kept, 54 bases in frame from base 1. V and J lose 3 bases and 0 bases, and a span of 15 bases separates them. In this chain, TRBV7-3 is recombined with TRBJ2-6, with a tentative D gene TRBD1 over 6 matching bases. The TCR originated in a man in his late teens or twenties in good health. Some clones in this sample may be carry-over from other donors' samples. Material: naive CD4+ T cells from PBMCs. This specimen's cell subset or site label, interpreted: CD45RA+ positively selected. The bases read TGTGCCAGCAGCTTCCCAACAGGGCGCAGCTCTGGGGCCAACGTCCTGACTTTC. It encodes CASSFPTGRSSGANVLTF. The entire variable domain, with the stretches around the CDR3 drawn from the reference TRBV7-3 and TRBJ2-6 proteins, is GAGVSQTPSNKVTEKGKYVELRCDPISGHTALYWYRQSLGQGPEFLIYFQGTGAADDSGLPNDRFFAVRPEGSVSTLKIQRTERGDSAVYLCASSFPTGRSSGANVLTFGAGSRLTVL.